The rows below give T cell receptor beta chains drawn from one sample of a study of T cells in Graves' hyperthyroidism and ophthalmopathy. Each CDR3 protein is one row after TCRdb ran MiXCR on the multiplex PCR reads. The sample consists of around 660,000 distinct CDR3 sequences, 40% to 55% of them appearing once. The source material was peripheral blood or thyroid tissue (not recorded which). The origin of the receptors is an adult man with Graves' disease, either hyperthyroidism or ophthalmopathy (not recorded which). The CDR3 runs from the conserved cysteine through the conserved F or W. D genes are given only for firm matches. Rows give clone size only sometimes, using once, few, many, or a class for an expanded clone.

clone_size: many
d_call: NA
v_call: TRBV2
j_call: TRBJ2-7
cdr3_aa: CASSETSYEQYF
cdr3_nt: TGTGCCAGCAGTGAGACATCCTACGAGCAGTACTTC

clone_size: many
d_call: TRBD1
v_call: TRBV19
j_call: TRBJ1-2
cdr3_aa: CASSATGGTYGYTF
cdr3_nt: TGTGCCAGTAGTGCCACAGGGGGAACCTATGGCTACACCTTC

clone_size: NA
d_call: NA
v_call: TRBV5-1
j_call: TRBJ1-2
cdr3_aa: CASSSPGRYGYTF
cdr3_nt: TGCGCCAGCAGCTCACCAGGGCGCTATGGCTACACCTTC

clone_size: many
d_call: TRBD1
v_call: TRBV11-2
j_call: TRBJ2-6
cdr3_aa: CASSDGQGANGANVLTF
cdr3_nt: TGTGCCAGCAGCGATGGACAGGGGGCAAACGGGGCCAACGTCCTGACTTTC

clone_size: many
d_call: NA
v_call: TRBV7-9
j_call: TRBJ2-5
cdr3_aa: CASSPAAGQETQYF
cdr3_nt: TGTGCCAGCAGCCCAGCGGCTGGGCAAGAGACCCAGTACTTC

clone_size: many
d_call: NA
v_call: TRBV24-1
j_call: TRBJ1-2
cdr3_aa: CATSPSQVSAYGYTF
cdr3_nt: TGTGCCACCAGTCCTTCACAGGTCTCGGCCTATGGCTACACCTTC

clone_size: NA
d_call: NA
v_call: TRBV6-1
j_call: TRBJ1-1
cdr3_aa: CASSAITGTTNTEAFF
cdr3_nt: TGTGCCAGCAGTGCCATTACCGGGACAACGAACACTGAAGCTTTCTTT

clone_size: NA
d_call: NA
v_call: TRBV11-3
j_call: TRBJ2-5
cdr3_aa: CASSKGGSQETQYF
cdr3_nt: TGTGCCAGTAGTAAAGGGGGGTCCCAAGAGACCCAGTACTTC

clone_size: few
d_call: NA
v_call: TRBV7-9
j_call: TRBJ1-4
cdr3_aa: CASSSGWARTNEKLFF
cdr3_nt: TGTGCCAGCAGCTCCGGATGGGCAAGAACTAATGAAAAACTGTTTTTT

clone_size: NA
d_call: NA
v_call: TRBV29-1
j_call: TRBJ1-6
cdr3_aa: CSAGLLTGATLHF
cdr3_nt: TGCAGCGCAGGCCTACTGACCGGGGCCACCCTCCACTTT

clone_size: many
d_call: TRBD1
v_call: TRBV7-9
j_call: TRBJ2-5
cdr3_aa: CASSVTGGRGETQYF
cdr3_nt: TGTGCCAGCAGTGTCACAGGGGGCCGAGGGGAGACCCAGTACTTC

clone_size: few
d_call: TRBD2
v_call: TRBV20-1
j_call: TRBJ2-7
cdr3_aa: CSARELAGFYEQYF
cdr3_nt: TGCAGTGCTAGAGAACTAGCGGGGTTTTACGAGCAGTACTTC

clone_size: many
d_call: TRBD2
v_call: TRBV19
j_call: TRBJ2-5
cdr3_aa: CASSRGGGETQYF
cdr3_nt: TGTGCCAGCAGCCGGGGGGGTGGAGAGACCCAGTACTTC

clone_size: once
d_call: NA
v_call: TRBV20-1
j_call: TRBJ2-2
cdr3_aa: CSARIQRTGELFF
cdr3_nt: TGCAGTGCTAGGATTCAGCGGACCGGGGAGCTGTTTTTT

clone_size: many
d_call: NA
v_call: TRBV2
j_call: TRBJ1-5
cdr3_aa: CASSDLSTPQPQHF
cdr3_nt: TGTGCCAGCAGTGATTTGAGTACGCCTCAGCCCCAGCATTTT

clone_size: NA
d_call: NA
v_call: TRBV20-1
j_call: TRBJ2-7
cdr3_aa: CSARTLGAASSYEQYF
cdr3_nt: TGCAGTGCTAGGACCCTTGGGGCGGCAAGCTCCTACGAGCAGTACTTC

clone_size: few
d_call: NA
v_call: TRBV19
j_call: TRBJ1-5
cdr3_aa: CASSIATVRPQHF
cdr3_nt: TGTGCCAGTAGTATTGCCACCGTTAGGCCCCAGCATTTT

clone_size: NA
d_call: NA
v_call: TRBV6-5
j_call: TRBJ1-2
cdr3_aa: CASSRGRGYTF
cdr3_nt: TGTGCCAGCAGCAGGGGTAGGGGCTACACCTTC

clone_size: many
d_call: NA
v_call: TRBV9
j_call: TRBJ1-4
cdr3_aa: CASSVGDRWNEKLFF
cdr3_nt: TGTGCCAGCAGCGTAGGCGACAGGTGGAATGAAAAACTGTTTTTT

clone_size: many
d_call: TRBD1
v_call: TRBV7-2
j_call: TRBJ1-6
cdr3_aa: CASSQTGSGSPLHF
cdr3_nt: TGTGCCAGCAGCCAGACAGGGTCCGGTTCACCCCTCCACTTT

clone_size: few
d_call: NA
v_call: TRBV7-2
j_call: TRBJ1-6
cdr3_aa: CASSLEGNNSPLHF
cdr3_nt: TGTGCCAGCAGCTTAGAAGGGAATAATTCACCCCTCCACTTT

clone_size: NA
d_call: NA
v_call: TRBV10-3
j_call: TRBJ2-6
cdr3_aa: CAISERVGDPGLTF
cdr3_nt: TGTGCCATCAGTGAGCGAGTCGGGGACCCAGGCCTGACTTTC

clone_size: NA
d_call: NA
v_call: TRBV19
j_call: TRBJ2-7
cdr3_aa: CASCIGVPYEQYF
cdr3_nt: TGTGCCAGTTGTATAGGGGTCCCCTACGAGCAGTACTTC

clone_size: NA
d_call: NA
v_call: TRBV10-3
j_call: TRBJ2-7
cdr3_aa: CASRDNYYEQYF
cdr3_nt: TGTGCCAGCAGGGACAATTACTACGAGCAGTACTTC

clone_size: NA
d_call: NA
v_call: TRBV7-9
j_call: TRBJ2-2
cdr3_aa: CASSLVSGSVGELFF
cdr3_nt: TGTGCCAGCAGCTTAGTCTCGGGCTCTGTCGGGGAGCTGTTTTTT

clone_size: few
d_call: NA
v_call: TRBV6-5
j_call: TRBJ1-5
cdr3_aa: CASSDGRGEVGQPQHF
cdr3_nt: TGTGCCAGCAGTGACGGTCGGGGGGAGGTCGGTCAGCCCCAGCATTTT

clone_size: many
d_call: NA
v_call: TRBV7-2
j_call: TRBJ2-7
cdr3_aa: CASMGSYEQYF
cdr3_nt: TGTGCCAGCATGGGCAGCTACGAGCAGTACTTC

clone_size: NA
d_call: NA
v_call: TRBV9
j_call: TRBJ1-4
cdr3_aa: CASSVAGGKLFF
cdr3_nt: TGTGCCAGCAGCGTAGCTGGGGGGAAACTGTTTTTT

clone_size: few
d_call: NA
v_call: TRBV10-2
j_call: TRBJ1-6
cdr3_aa: CASSRKRNSPLHF
cdr3_nt: TGTGCCAGCAGCCGGAAACGGAATTCACCCCTCCACTTT

clone_size: many
d_call: TRBD1
v_call: TRBV2
j_call: TRBJ1-2
cdr3_aa: CASTGTDNYGYTF
cdr3_nt: TGTGCCAGCACCGGGACAGATAACTATGGCTACACCTTC

clone_size: NA
d_call: NA
v_call: TRBV6-1
j_call: TRBJ2-7
cdr3_aa: CARPGDLSYEQYF
cdr3_nt: TGTGCTAGGCCGGGGGACCTGTCCTACGAGCAGTACTTC

clone_size: NA
d_call: NA
v_call: TRBV7-9
j_call: TRBJ2-3
cdr3_aa: CASSRLGTDTQYF
cdr3_nt: TGTGCCAGCAGCCGTCTTGGCACAGATACGCAGTATTTT

clone_size: NA
d_call: NA
v_call: TRBV7-2
j_call: TRBJ1-3
cdr3_aa: CASSARSHGYTIYF
cdr3_nt: TGTGCCAGCAGCGCCCGGAGTCATGGCTACACCATATATTTT

clone_size: NA
d_call: TRBD2
v_call: TRBV19
j_call: TRBJ2-5
cdr3_aa: CASITTSGYLETQYF
cdr3_nt: TGTGCCAGCATTACGACTAGCGGGTATCTGGAGACCCAGTACTTC

clone_size: NA
d_call: NA
v_call: TRBV7-6
j_call: TRBJ2-3
cdr3_aa: CASSLPGGLGTQYF
cdr3_nt: TGTGCCAGCAGCTTGCCGGGCGGTCTCGGTACGCAGTATTTT

clone_size: few
d_call: NA
v_call: TRBV12-3/TRBV12-4
j_call: TRBJ2-7
cdr3_aa: CASSSIAGTGSDEQYF
cdr3_nt: TGTGCCAGCAGTTCCATAGCGGGGACAGGGTCGGACGAGCAGTACTTC

clone_size: many
d_call: TRBD1
v_call: TRBV9
j_call: TRBJ1-1
cdr3_aa: CASSAQGAGTEAFF
cdr3_nt: TGTGCCAGCAGCGCACAGGGGGCCGGAACTGAAGCTTTCTTT

clone_size: few
d_call: NA
v_call: TRBV6-5
j_call: TRBJ2-7
cdr3_aa: CASSESRGYEQYF
cdr3_nt: TGTGCCAGCAGTGAATCCCGAGGCTACGAGCAGTACTTC

clone_size: NA
d_call: NA
v_call: TRBV5-4
j_call: TRBJ1-2
cdr3_aa: CASSLSTDRGGYTF
cdr3_nt: TGTGCCAGCAGCTTGTCGACAGATCGGGGTGGCTACACCTTC

clone_size: NA
d_call: TRBD1
v_call: TRBV10-3
j_call: TRBJ2-5
cdr3_aa: CAIRTGGAEETQYF
cdr3_nt: TGTGCCATCAGAACAGGGGGCGCAGAAGAGACCCAGTACTTC

clone_size: many
d_call: NA
v_call: TRBV2
j_call: TRBJ1-1
cdr3_aa: CASSRDMGTEAFF
cdr3_nt: TGTGCCAGCAGTAGGGACATGGGCACTGAAGCTTTCTTT

clone_size: NA
d_call: NA
v_call: TRBV29-1
j_call: TRBJ2-2
cdr3_aa: CSMGLNTGELFF
cdr3_nt: TGCAGCATGGGGCTGAACACCGGGGAGCTGTTTTTT

clone_size: few
d_call: TRBD1
v_call: TRBV20-1
j_call: TRBJ1-2
cdr3_aa: CSANPEDREDGYTF
cdr3_nt: TGCAGTGCTAACCCGGAGGACAGGGAGGATGGCTACACCTTC

clone_size: NA
d_call: NA
v_call: TRBV7-6
j_call: TRBJ2-7
cdr3_aa: CASSDSSSYEQYF
cdr3_nt: TGTGCCAGCAGTGATTCCAGCTCCTACGAGCAGTACTTC

clone_size: NA
d_call: NA
v_call: TRBV5-1
j_call: TRBJ1-1
cdr3_aa: CASSLNRDGYTEAFF
cdr3_nt: TGCGCCAGCAGCTTGAACAGGGATGGCTACACTGAAGCTTTCTTT

clone_size: many
d_call: NA
v_call: TRBV7-9
j_call: TRBJ2-5
cdr3_aa: CASSSTRQLYQETQYF
cdr3_nt: TGTGCCAGCAGCTCAACGAGACAACTGTACCAAGAGACCCAGTACTTC

clone_size: NA
d_call: NA
v_call: TRBV7-9
j_call: TRBJ2-5
cdr3_aa: CASSSLQVIIETQYF
cdr3_nt: TGTGCCAGCAGCTCCCTACAGGTGATAATCGAGACCCAGTACTTC

clone_size: NA
d_call: TRBD1
v_call: TRBV20-1
j_call: TRBJ2-7
cdr3_aa: CSVNGDSYEQYF
cdr3_nt: TGCAGTGTCAATGGGGACAGCTACGAGCAGTACTTC

clone_size: NA
d_call: NA
v_call: TRBV24-1
j_call: TRBJ1-2
cdr3_aa: CATSDPPGDYGYTF
cdr3_nt: TGTGCCACCAGTGATCCACCCGGGGACTATGGCTACACCTTC

clone_size: NA
d_call: NA
v_call: TRBV28
j_call: TRBJ1-5
cdr3_aa: CASSSTGKPQHF
cdr3_nt: TGTGCCAGCAGTTCCACAGGGAAGCCCCAGCATTTT

clone_size: NA
d_call: NA
v_call: TRBV12-3/TRBV12-4
j_call: TRBJ1-1
cdr3_aa: CASSPGATTEAFF
cdr3_nt: TGTGCCAGCAGTCCAGGGGCGACCACTGAAGCTTTCTTT

clone_size: NA
d_call: TRBD1
v_call: TRBV10-2
j_call: TRBJ2-7
cdr3_aa: CASSEGQVGSEHYF
cdr3_nt: TGCGCCAGCAGTGAGGGACAGGTGGGATCCGAGCACTACTTC

clone_size: NA
d_call: TRBD1
v_call: TRBV24-1
j_call: TRBJ2-7
cdr3_aa: CASSRTTGHEQYF
cdr3_nt: TGTGCCAGCAGTAGAACGACAGGGCACGAGCAGTACTTC

clone_size: few
d_call: NA
v_call: TRBV15
j_call: TRBJ2-5
cdr3_aa: CATSSYWEKTQYF
cdr3_nt: TGTGCCACCAGCAGTTACTGGGAGAAGACCCAGTACTTC

clone_size: few
d_call: TRBD2
v_call: TRBV7-2
j_call: TRBJ2-5
cdr3_aa: CASSRGLAGGNQETQYF
cdr3_nt: TGTGCCAGCAGCCGCGGACTAGCGGGGGGGAACCAAGAGACCCAGTACTTC

clone_size: few
d_call: NA
v_call: TRBV6-1
j_call: TRBJ2-5
cdr3_aa: CASSEWSRGDTASHF
cdr3_nt: TGTGCCAGCAGTGAATGGTCTAGGGGGGACACGGCGAGCCATTTC

clone_size: many
d_call: TRBD1
v_call: TRBV5-1
j_call: TRBJ2-7
cdr3_aa: CASSVGQGVEQYF
cdr3_nt: TGCGCCAGCAGCGTCGGACAGGGTGTCGAGCAGTACTTC

clone_size: NA
d_call: NA
v_call: TRBV7-9
j_call: TRBJ1-1
cdr3_aa: CASSWTGTETEDFF
cdr3_nt: TGTGCCAGCAGCTGGACCGGGACGGAGACTGAAGATTTCTTT

clone_size: few
d_call: TRBD1
v_call: TRBV10-3
j_call: TRBJ1-1
cdr3_aa: CAISGRGTEAFF
cdr3_nt: TGTGCCATCAGTGGCAGGGGGACTGAAGCTTTCTTT

clone_size: many
d_call: NA
v_call: TRBV29-1
j_call: TRBJ1-4
cdr3_aa: CSVSWWRFNEKLFF
cdr3_nt: TGCAGCGTTTCCTGGTGGCGTTTTAATGAAAAACTGTTTTTT